This T cell receptor (beta chain) originates from a study of a mutant IDH1 vaccine in newly diagnosed glioma. About the study: Weeks 1, 3, 5, 7, 11, 15, 19 and 23 were when patients received their eight vaccinations. Once 4-6 weeks had passed after radiotherapy alone, vaccination started, or it started with temozolomide cycles. Patients previously underwent radiotherapy, temozolomide, or both, and most underwent both.

Time point denoted: week 23, last vaccination. Vaccination used 300 ug of mutant IDH1 20-mer peptide per dose, with topical imiquimod. Donors harbored newly found WHO grade 3 or 4 IDH1-mutant, ATRX-lost astrocytomas. On this clone: The antigen remains undetermined.

The V gene's germline CDR1 is SNHLY and CDR2 FYNNEI. Trimming shortened V by 4 bases and J by 0 bases, and 8 bases separated the two germline ends. CDR3 length: 14 amino acids. Only in-frame clones appear in the TCRdb table, and some are missing; sequencing was by immunoSEQ multiplex PCR. The repertoire holds around 78,000 clones, 65% to 90% seen once, with 2% to 2.5% in the top ten. This specimen was PBMCs, taken from a glioma patient whose treatment included an IDH1 peptide vaccine. V usage is TRBV2 and J usage is TRBJ2-3; perhaps TRBD1 as D (6 bases). The sequence was obtained from a man in his thirties or forties with glioma. Some clones in this sample may be carry-over from other donors' samples. CDR3 nucleotides: TGTGCCAGCAGTGGACAGGCCAGCACAGATACGCAGTATTTT. Amino acids: CASSGQASTDTQYF.